The rows below give T cell receptor beta chains drawn from one sample of a study of regulatory T cells in long-lasting Graves disease. TCRdb processed the multiplex PCR reads anew with MiXCR; each CDR3 protein has one entry. The data contain around 480,000 distinct CDR3 sequences, around 15% of them singletons. These sequences were also reported in another study, on T cells in Graves' hyperthyroidism and ophthalmopathy.

The sample was peripheral blood mononuclear cells (PBMCs), taken at new diagnosis, from a patient treated with antithyroid drugs. The source is a middle-aged man with Graves disease. Both conserved end residues are part of each CDR3.

v_gene	j_gene	CDR3aa
TRBV28	TRBJ2-1	CASSLFSGRAHNEQFF
TRBV28	TRBJ2-1	CASSLLSSGRTNYNEQFF
TRBV28	TRBJ2-3	CASSSPGSTDTQYF
TRBV28	TRBJ2-3	CASSLFQGSTDTQYF
TRBV6-2/TRBV6-3	TRBJ1-2	CASSYSTGGGYGYTF
TRBV28	TRBJ2-7	CASSSPRDRGYEQYF
TRBV18	TRBJ2-1	CASSPNRLAGEYNEQFF
TRBV19	TRBJ2-5	CASSARDRPVETQYF
TRBV30	TRBJ1-5	CAWSPEGNQPQHF
TRBV3-1	TRBJ2-7	CASSQLAGHEQYF
TRBV7-2	TRBJ2-1	CASSLEGLAGGSSYNEQFF
TRBV6-1	TRBJ2-1	CASRETSGLYNEQFF
TRBV15	TRBJ1-5	CATSTGVHQPQHF
TRBV7-3	TRBJ2-1	CASSPRLVRYNEQFF
TRBV7-9	TRBJ2-1	CASSLAWGGNYNEQFF
TRBV14	TRBJ1-1	CASSQENGQQTFF
TRBV29-1	TRBJ2-3	CSVTGVTDTQYF
TRBV6-5	TRBJ2-1	CASSYSTSPWDEQFF
TRBV6-5	TRBJ2-1	CASSYPGGGGEQFF
TRBV20-1	TRBJ1-2	CSAGSRGKDGYTF
TRBV5-1	TRBJ2-3	CASSPPLPGGVGLYF
TRBV4-1	TRBJ2-3	CASSSDRAGTDTQYF
TRBV3-1	TRBJ1-3	CASSRRGDAGNTIYF
TRBV30	TRBJ2-3	CAWSRAGPGRDTQYF
TRBV2	TRBJ2-3	CASTLIGGSTDTQYF
TRBV30	TRBJ2-5	CAWSPGTEETQYF
TRBV24-1	TRBJ2-3	CATSDTTGTSGRAHSIDTQYF
TRBV11-2	TRBJ2-1	CASSSQGLLYNEQFF
TRBV5-6	TRBJ1-5	CASSKGTVELGNQPQHF
TRBV3-1	TRBJ2-4	CASRDERGLAKNIQYF
TRBV28	TRBJ2-7	CASSNSGQIFHEQYF
TRBV20-1	TRBJ2-3	CSVAGDTDTQYF
TRBV2	TRBJ2-7	CASSEASGESYEQYF
TRBV6-1	TRBJ2-6	CASSETGRLRPGANVLTF
TRBV5-1	TRBJ1-1	CASSPAGRGMNTEAFF
TRBV25-1	TRBJ2-3	CAQEKREVLRTDTQYF
TRBV11-2	TRBJ2-5	CASSPHRWETQYF
TRBV2	TRBJ2-5	CASSGTGPEETQYF
TRBV7-9	TRBJ2-3	CASSLGTGTDTQYF
TRBV20-1	TRBJ2-4	CSATYNGGLAGVEQYF
TRBV4-1	TRBJ2-3	CASSQEGTVSTDTQYF
TRBV30	TRBJ2-5	CAWSVRGETQYF
TRBV15	TRBJ1-6	CATSRDRARFYNSPLHF